These T cell receptor beta chains were read from a single sample in a study of human T cells and chemical hapten exposure. Each CDR3 protein is one row after TCRdb ran MiXCR on the RACE reads. The table includes tens of thousands of distinct CDR3 sequences, approximately 9.9% detected once. Specimen: whole blood, collected in connection with sensitization to the hapten diphenylcyclopropenone (DPC). All receptors derive from a woman aged 45-65 years with alopecia areata. Some clones in this sample may be carry-over from other donors' samples. Each CDR3 is given with its conserved first and last residue. D genes are given only for firm matches. The listing skips clone size in some rows; elsewhere it reads once, few, many or a size class.

- TRBJ2-1 - TRBV5-5 14 TGTGCCAGCAGCCAGGGGCTCTCCTACAATGAGCAGTTCTTC CASSQGLSYNEQFF
many TRBJ1-1 - TRBV29-1 12 TGCAGCCTCAAGCGGACAAACACTGAAGCTTTCTTT CSLKRTNTEAFF
many TRBJ2-2 - TRBV28 14 TGTGCCAGCAGTCCAACGAGCGTTACCGGGGAGCTGTTTTTT CASSPTSVTGELFF
- TRBJ2-1 - TRBV12-3/TRBV12-4 15 TGTGCCAGCAGCTTCAGGACAACTGGGGGGAATGAGCAGTTCTTC CASSFRTTGGNEQFF
- TRBJ2-7 TRBD1 TRBV28 15 TGTGCCAGCGACAGGGGACATCCTGGTTCCTACGAGCAGTACTTC CASDRGHPGSYEQYF
many TRBJ2-7 - TRBV2 13 TGTGCCAGCAGTGCCGTCCAGACCTACGAGCAGTACTTC CASSAVQTYEQYF
many TRBJ2-7 - TRBV20-1 13 TGCAGTGCTAGAGCGGGACACGGCTACGAGCAGTACTTC CSARAGHGYEQYF
many TRBJ2-5 - TRBV6-6 13 TGTGCCAGCACCCCTCCGGGGCTAGAGACCCAGTACTTC CASTPPGLETQYF
many TRBJ2-3 TRBD2 TRBV7-3 18 TGTGCCAGCAGCTTAAGACCGGGACTAGGATCTAGCACAGATACGCAGTATTTT CASSLRPGLGSSTDTQYF
few TRBJ2-3 - TRBV7-2 15 TGTGCCAGCAAGCCGGCTGGGGGAGGCACAGATACGCAGTATTTT CASKPAGGGTDTQYF
- TRBJ2-3 TRBD2 TRBV7-2 14 TGTGCCAGCAGCTTAGCGCTAGCGGGGGCGGCGCAGTATTTT CASSLALAGAAQYF
many TRBJ1-1 - TRBV5-1 14 TGCGCCAGCAGCTGGGGGGACGGTAACACTGAAGCTTTCTTT CASSWGDGNTEAFF
many TRBJ1-5 - TRBV19 16 TGTGCCAGTACCGGAGGATCGGTCTATAGCAATCAGCCCCAGCATTTT CASTGGSVYSNQPQHF
many TRBJ2-1 TRBD1 TRBV6-5 15 TGTGCCAGCAGTGCTCAGGGGGAATCCTACAATGAGCAGTTCTTC CASSAQGESYNEQFF
many TRBJ2-1 TRBD2 TRBV4-3 15 TGCGCCAGCAGCCAAGGCGGGACTAGACTCCATGAGCAGTTCTTC CASSQGGTRLHEQFF
- TRBJ2-3 - TRBV7-2 14 TGTGCCAGCAGCTTTCGTATAGCCACAGATACGCAGTATTTT CASSFRIATDTQYF
- TRBJ1-2 - TRBV7-2 13 TGTGCCAGCAGCCCAAGCCATAGAGATGGCTACACCTTC CASSPSHRDGYTF
- TRBJ2-3 TRBD2 TRBV20-1 16 TGCAGTGCTAGGGGGGGAGCGGGGAGTCTCGCAGATACGCAGTATTTT CSARGGAGSLADTQYF
- TRBJ2-2 TRBD2 TRBV20-1 18 TGCAGTGCTAGCGGGACTAGCGGGAGGGCCTGGAACACCGGGGAGCTGTTTTTT CSASGTSGRAWNTGELFF
- TRBJ1-1 - TRBV7-9 15 TGTGCCAGCAGCTTAGCGTTGAGCCCTCTGCCCCCGGCTTTCTTT CASSLALSPLPPAFF
- TRBJ2-3 - TRBV12-3/TRBV12-4 13 TGTGCCAGCAGTTTGGCAAGCGCAGATACGCAGTATTTT CASSLASADTQYF
few TRBJ1-2 TRBD1 TRBV7-2 12 TGTGCCAGCAGCATCGGACAGGGCCGCTACACCTTC CASSIGQGRYTF
many TRBJ1-1 TRBD1 TRBV10-3 15 TGTGCCATCAGAGGGGGCAGCGAGCTATACACTGAAGCTTTCTTT CAIRGGSELYTEAFF
few TRBJ1-1 - TRBV18 16 TGTGCCAGCTCACCTCCGCGGCCGGCCATGAACACTGAAGCTTTCTTT CASSPPRPAMNTEAFF
- TRBJ2-7 - TRBV12-3/TRBV12-4 14 TGTGCCAGCAGTTCATCCGGGCTTCAAGAGGAGCAGTACTTC CASSSSGLQEEQYF
- TRBJ1-6 TRBD1 TRBV28 16 TGTGCCAGCAGTGGTGGACAGGGGATGGTTGGGTCACCCCTCCACTTT CASSGGQGMVGSPLHF
many TRBJ2-4 - TRBV6-5 16 TGTGCCAGCAGTTATTTCGGTCTGGAAGGCAAAAACATTCAGTACTTC CASSYFGLEGKNIQYF
- TRBJ1-1 - TRBV30 10 TGTGCCTGGAGTGGTCCTGAAGCTTTCTTT CAWSGPEAFF
- TRBJ2-5 - TRBV12-3/TRBV12-4 14 TGTGCCAGCAGTTTAGGGCAGGGCCAAGAGACCCAGTACTTC CASSLGQGQETQYF
many TRBJ2-7 - TRBV3-1 13 TGTGCCAGCAGCCGAACTAGCTTCTACGAGCAGTACTTC CASSRTSFYEQYF
many TRBJ1-1 TRBD1 TRBV3-1 14 TGTGCCAGCAGCCCATCTCCAGGGGGAACTGAAGCTTTCTTT CASSPSPGGTEAFF
few TRBJ1-3 - TRBV28 16 TGTGCCAGCAGTTTAGATTCGGCAGGAGGAGGAAACACCATATATTTT CASSLDSAGGGNTIYF
once TRBJ2-3 - TRBV4-3 18 TGCGCCAGCAGCCAAGATTGGGTAGTAGGGGCACGCACAGATACGCAGTATTTT CASSQDWVVGARTDTQYF
many TRBJ2-3 - TRBV7-2 15 TGTGCCAGCAGCTTATACGGCGGGAGCACAGATACGCAGTATTTT CASSLYGGSTDTQYF
many TRBJ2-1 - TRBV29-1 11 TGCAGCGCCGACAGCTTCAATGAGCAGTTCTTC CSADSFNEQFF
many TRBJ2-7 - TRBV28 12 TGTGCCAGCATACGGGGGAGGTACGAGCAGTACTTC CASIRGRYEQYF
many TRBJ2-7 - TRBV10-1 13 TGCGCCAGCAGCCCTGTACAGGGCTACGAGCAGTACTTC CASSPVQGYEQYF
many TRBJ1-2 - TRBV5-1 13 TGCGCCAGCAGGCCAACAGCAGGCTATGGCTACACCTTC CASRPTAGYGYTF